The clone carrying this TCR beta chain occurred once. The antigen is undetermined. PCR primers comprised 60 Vbeta and 13 Jbeta primers. Using immunoSEQ multiplex PCR, the repertoire was profiled, and TCRdb retains in-frame clones only, with some absent. The sample gives 100,000 to 150,000 clones, more than 75% of which show up once; 0.9% to 1.2% is in the top ten. These data come from a study of cytomegalovirus exposure and HLA in healthy donors. Study-level information: T cells numbering about 179 million yielded approximately 100 million unique TCR beta sequences in an earlier analysis.

Participants comprised healthy donors of bone marrow. Broader study findings: Differences between HLA loci emerged in a later analysis of TCR association rates, with DRB1 most and HLA-C fewest. Cytomegalovirus-associated status was assigned to about 170 TCR beta chains.

The CDR3 runs 15 residues. Trimming removed 1 base from V and 4 bases from J, with 13 bases in between. Looked up from germline, CDR1 is SGHVS and CDR2 is FNYEAQ. The genes are TRBV7-6 and TRBJ1-2, with TRBD1 as a possible D gene (5 bases). Sequenced input: PBMCs. The sequence derives from a male donor in good health and CMV-seronegative. The CDR3 DNA reads as TGTGCCAGCAGCTTAGGGGGGGACCTAGGCTATGGCTACACCTTC. Protein product: CASSLGGDLGYGYTF.